The 12 T cell receptor beta chains below were found in one sample sequenced in a study of cytomegalovirus exposure and HLA in healthy donors. With 60 Vbeta and 13 Jbeta primers, the PCR was carried out. Measured with immunoSEQ multiplex PCR; TCRdb has only the in-frame clones, and not every one. The table lists more than 100,000 clones, 82% of them singletons. The material sequenced was PBMCs. These receptors were obtained from a woman in her forties or fifties in good health and CMV-seropositive.

This chain uses TRBV30 with TRBJ2-4; TRBD1 matches at 9 bases. The germline V gene has CDR1 GTSNPN and CDR2 SVGIG (reference sequence). The length of the CDR3 is 14 residues. The ends lost 0 bases at V and 6 bases at J; junction bases unmatched: 3. The CDR3 DNA sequence: TGTGCCTGGAGTGTACTGGGACAGGGAAACATTCAGTACTTC. It is translated as CAWSVLGQGNIQYF.

The V and J genes are TRBV5-1 and TRBJ2-5, with unresolved D. Trimming took off 0 bases at V and 7 bases at J, with 13 bases between the two ends. Germline-derived CDR1 and CDR2 are SGHRS and YFSETQ. The CDR3 runs to 14 residues. The CDR3 protein is CASSLERVVGTQYF. Here the CDR3 DNA reads TGCGCCAGCAGCTTGGAACGGGTCGTTGGGACCCAGTACTTC.

The chain links TRBV29-1 to TRBJ2-5, with 8 bases identical to TRBD1. The junction had 8 bases not matched to a gene; V was cut back by 4 bases and J by 4 bases. Germline lookup yields CDR1 SQVTM and CDR2 ANQGSEA. The CDR3 runs 14 residues. The CDR3 protein is CSVVARGPPETQYF. In nucleotides, the CDR3 is TGCAGCGTTGTCGCCAGGGGGCCCCCAGAGACCCAGTACTTC.

The chain recombines TRBV7-2 with TRBJ1-2; 9 positions agree with TRBD1. Germline assignment: CDR1 SGHTA and CDR2 FQGNSA. The CDR3 runs 16 residues. J lost 1 base, V lost 5 bases, and 8 bases had no gene match. The CDR3 spells CASSAPDRGVNYGYTF. CDR3 in DNA: TGTGCCAGCAGCGCCCCCGACAGGGGGGTTAACTATGGCTACACCTTC.

The chain couples TRBV27 to TRBJ1-5; 9 bases match TRBD1. The CDR3 is made up of 13 amino acids. Germline CDR1 MNHEY, CDR2 SMNVEV (reference sequence). The ends lost 8 bases at V and 6 bases at J; junction bases unmatched: 5. The CDR3 DNA reads as TGTGCCAGCCGGGACAGGGTTAGTCAGCCCCAGCATTTT. Protein: CASRDRVSQPQHF.

This clone was seen a few times. The CDR3 bases are TGTGCCAGCAGCTATCGGACTAGCGGGACCTCCTACGAGCAGTACTTC. This codes for CASSYRTSGTSYEQYF. The gene calls are TRBV13 and TRBJ2-7; 12 nucleotides align to TRBD2. V lost 4 bases and J lost 0; bases outside the gene matches: 4. Germline V CDR1 and CDR2: PRHDT, FYEKMQ (reference sequence). CDR3 length: 16 residues.

The chain recombines TRBV5-4 with TRBJ2-7; perhaps TRBD2 as D (6 bases). Trimming left V 5 bases short and J 2 bases short, with 17 bases between. The germline V gene encodes CDR1 SGHNT and CDR2 YYREEE (reference sequence). This CDR3 spans 15 amino acids. CDR3 coding DNA: TGTGCCAGCAGGCGGGATTCTAGCGCTACCTACGAGCAGTACTTC. Translated, it gives CASRRDSSATYEQYF.

The chain has TRBV11-2 and TRBJ1-4; 8 bases match TRBD1. In germline, CDR1 is SGHAT, CDR2 FQNNGV. This CDR3 comprises 13 residues. Germline trimming cut 5 bases from V and 8 bases from J; bases unmatched to any gene: 4. Written as DNA, the CDR3 is TGTGCCAGCAGCCAGGGGGCACTCGAAAAACTGTTTTTT. Encoded protein: CASSQGALEKLFF.

The genes are TRBV19 and TRBJ1-5, with TRBD1 matching 11 bases. This CDR3 is 18 amino acids long. J was trimmed by 5 bases and V by 4 bases; bases with no gene match: 13. Germline CDR1 and CDR2: LNHDA and SQIVND (reference sequence). This chain's CDR3 is CASSRRYRGQGDDQPQHF. CDR3 DNA sequence: TGTGCCAGTAGTAGGAGATACAGGGGACAGGGGGACGATCAGCCCCAGCATTTT.

The count of this clone is one. The chain joins TRBV19 to TRBJ1-5, with 9 bases matching TRBD1. CDR1 and CDR2 from the germline V gene are LNHDA and SQIVND (reference sequence). J lost 7 bases, V lost 5 bases, and 3 bases had no gene match. The CDR3 extends over 13 amino acids. This CDR3 reads CASSWDRAQPQHF. As DNA, the CDR3 is TGTGCCAGTAGTTGGGACAGGGCGCAGCCCCAGCATTTT.

This rearrangement joins TRBV5-6 to TRBJ1-6, with 7 bases fitting TRBD1. The germline gives CDR1 SGHDT, CDR2 YYEEEE. V trimming: 0 bases; J trimming: 5 bases; junction bases outside the gene matches: 2. The CDR3 has 15 residues. As DNA, the CDR3 is TGTGCCAGCAGCTTGGTTGGACAGGATAATTCACCCCTCCACTTT. This codes for CASSLVGQDNSPLHF.

J is TRBJ2-1 and V is TRBV30; no clear D. V dropped 3 bases and J dropped 8 bases, with 11 bases sitting between them. The CDR3 has 12 amino acids. The V gene's germline CDR1 is GTSNPN and CDR2 SVGIG (reference sequence). CDR3 DNA: TGTGCCTGGAGCCCCCTCGAGGATGAGCAGTTCTTC. Translating gives CAWSPLEDEQFF.